This T cell receptor (beta chain) was profiled in a study of blood T cell repertoires in COVID-19. Across the whole study: The samples span acute and convalescent COVID-19 from the United States, Italy and Spain.

Original handling: Reference gene primer amplification gave nucleated cell count estimates. Assay: immunoSEQ multiplex PCR; the TCRdb copy retains only in-frame clones and omits some. V, J and clone size were drawn from that table, and D and trimming were deduced from the DNA. The data show fewer than 300,000 clones, less than 85% seen once. The CDR3 totals 13 residues. Germline assignment: CDR1 SGHRS and CDR2 YFSETQ. The J segment lost 1 base and the V segment lost 7 bases, leaving 0 bases of the junction unmatched. The receptor was derived from a woman aged 18 to 35 with acute or convalescent COVID-19. V usage is TRBV5-1 and J usage is TRBJ2-3; TRBD2 aligns across 10 bases. The source material was peripheral blood. In DNA form, the CDR3 reads TGCGCCAGCGGACTAGCGGGCACAGATACGCAGTATTTT. Its translation: CASGLAGTDTQYF.